This TCR beta chain came from a study of PD-1 blockade in mismatch repair-deficient tumors. As for the study in general: Patients had approximately 12 mismatch repair-deficient cancer types, all previously treated and progressing.

Only in-frame clones appear in the TCRdb table, and some are missing; sequencing was by immunoSEQ multiplex PCR. This repertoire shows about 14,000 clones, 70% to 90% found once; its top ten account for 11%. This CDR3 has 13 residues. Germline assignment: CDR1 MNHEY and CDR2 SVGAGI. Trimming pared 6 bases from V and 0 bases from J, leaving 8 bases between. Regarding this clone: The antigen is undetermined.

Regarding time point: identical roughly 11-day culture without peptide (control). TCR sequencing covered a few patients who responded to pembrolizumab. Seven or eight ELISpot-reactive neoantigen peptides each drove a 10-day in vitro stimulation. The chain joins TRBV6-5 to TRBJ1-2; tentative D call: TRBD1 (5 bases). The material sequenced was cells cultured in vitro, taken from a patient treated with pembrolizumab. The TCR was taken from an adult with mismatch repair-deficient cancer. The CDR3 DNA is TGTGCCAGCAGAGGGACTCCTAACTATGGCTACACCTTC. Its protein is CASRGTPNYGYTF.